This entry concerns a single T cell receptor beta chain. These data are taken from a study of early stage breast cancer tumors. CDR1 and CDR2 from the germline V gene are MNHNS and SASEGT. V was shortened by 2 bases and J by 3 bases, with 14 bases between the two germline ends. The CDR3 runs to 15 residues. Libraries were prepared by immunoSEQ multiplex PCR; TCRdb keeps only in-frame clonotypes and omits some of them. Among some 30,000 clones listed, 80% to 90% were seen once. This chain joins TRBV6-1 and TRBJ2-7; tentatively, D is TRBD1 or TRBD2 (5 bases each). This clonotype was sampled from a person aged 50 to 59 with breast cancer. Material: blood. Here the CDR3 reads CASSENGWGNYEQYF. CDR3 sequence (DNA): TGTGCCAGCAGTGAAAACGGGTGGGGGAACTACGAGCAGTACTTC.